This T cell receptor beta chain was retrieved from a study of T cells in localized non-small cell lung cancer. General study results and limits: Heterogeneity cannot be ruled out, as sequencing used one tumor region only. Longer overall survival accompanied higher blood T cell density. Adjacent lung tissue had a median approximately 57 of the top 100 clones found in the tumor. Tumor showed lower T cell clonality than uninvolved adjacent lung, where it was highest.

Assay: immunoSEQ multiplex PCR; the TCRdb copy retains only in-frame clones and omits some. The sample shows roughly 86,000 clones, about 83% of them seen only once. For this clone: Its target is not known.

Sample: peripheral blood, taken before any cancer treatment. This TCR was sampled from a man between 35 and 75 years old with stage I lung adenocarcinoma.

In nucleotides, the CDR3 is TGTGCCAGCAGAGGGACGGCCGGGACTAGCGGGGGGGCCGGTCAGTATTTT. Its translation: CASRGTAGTSGGAGQYF. This chain joins TRBV5-4 and TRBJ2-3, with TRBD2 identical over 16 bases. The germline V gene encodes CDR1 SGHNT and CDR2 YYREEE (reference sequence). V lost 5 bases, J lost 12 bases, and 15 bases stayed unmatched. CDR3 length: 17 amino acids.